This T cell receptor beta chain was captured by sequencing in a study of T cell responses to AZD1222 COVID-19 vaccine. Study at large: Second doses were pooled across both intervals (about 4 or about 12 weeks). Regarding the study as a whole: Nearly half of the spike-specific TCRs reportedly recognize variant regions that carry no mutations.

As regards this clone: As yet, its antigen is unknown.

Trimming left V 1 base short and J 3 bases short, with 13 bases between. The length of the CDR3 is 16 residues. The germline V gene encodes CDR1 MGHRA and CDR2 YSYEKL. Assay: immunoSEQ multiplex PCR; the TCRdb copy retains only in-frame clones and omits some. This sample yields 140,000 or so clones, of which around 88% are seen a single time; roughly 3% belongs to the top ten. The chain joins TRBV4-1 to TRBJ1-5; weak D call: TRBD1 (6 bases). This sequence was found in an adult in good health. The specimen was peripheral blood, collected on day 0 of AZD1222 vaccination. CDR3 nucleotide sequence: TGCGCCAGCAGCCAAGGGACAGCCTTCTACAATCAGCCCCAGCATTTT. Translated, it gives CASSQGTAFYNQPQHF.